The 16 T cell receptor beta chains below come from one sample, sequenced in a study of shared T cell receptors in the human thymus. Only in-frame clones appear in the TCRdb table, and some are missing; sequencing was by immunoSEQ multiplex PCR. The sample includes 720,000 or so clones, 70% to 90% seen only once; the top ten take approximately 0.01%. This sample also belongs to another study, concerning human thymus T cells.

What was sequenced was thymocytes. All receptors derive from a girl under three years old with a congenital heart defect.

This clone was seen only a few times. The CDR3 sequence is CASKAGSSEKLFF. In DNA form, the CDR3 reads TGTGCCAGTAAGGCAGGGTCGAGTGAAAAACTGTTTTTT. The rearrangement joins TRBV19 to TRBJ1-4; weak D call: TRBD1 (5 bases). Germline CDR1 reads LNHDA; CDR2 reads SQIVND (reference sequence). CDR3 length equals 13 residues. Trimming took off 7 bases at V and 7 bases at J, with 13 bases between the two ends. Complete variable domain (other parts from reference TRBV19 and TRBJ1-4): DGGITQSPKYLFRKEGQNVTLSCEQNLNHDAMYWYRQDPGQGLRLIYYSQIVNDFQKGDIAEGYSVSREKKESFPLTVTSAQKNPTAFYLCASKAGSSEKLFFGSGTQLSVL.

The chain joins TRBV6-1 to TRBJ1-6; D not resolved. The germline V gene has CDR1 MNHNS and CDR2 SASEGT. This CDR3 has 14 amino acids. V was cut by 0 bases and J by 9 bases, with 9 bases left in between. CDR3: CASSEAPLVSPLHF. CDR3 in DNA: TGTGCCAGCAGTGAAGCCCCCCTCGTTTCACCCCTCCACTTT.

V gene TRBV15 combines with J gene TRBJ2-3, with 8 bases lining up with TRBD2. Germline V CDR1 and CDR2: LNHNV, YYDKDF (reference sequence). After removal of 0 bases from V and 5 bases from J, the junction contained 10 bases not matched to a gene. The CDR3 extends over 17 amino acids. The CDR3 sequence: CATSRDKSGGWGDTQYF. CDR3 nucleotide sequence: TGTGCCACCAGCAGAGATAAGAGCGGGGGCTGGGGAGATACGCAGTATTTT.

The chain links TRBV5-4 to TRBJ1-3; 9 bases fit TRBD1. The CDR3 spans 17 residues. With V trimmed by 0 bases and J by 2 bases, 6 bases remained unmatched. In germline, CDR1 is SGHNT, CDR2 YYREEE (reference sequence). The CDR3 region is CASSLEGTGSAGNTIYF. In nucleotides, the CDR3 is TGTGCCAGCAGCTTGGAGGGGACAGGGAGCGCTGGAAACACCATATATTTT.

The chain joins TRBV2 to TRBJ2-3, with D possibly being TRBD2 (5 bases). V was shortened by 3 bases and J by 2 bases, with 18 bases between the two germline ends. Per the germline V gene, CDR1 is SNHLY and CDR2 is FYNNEI. The length of the CDR3 is 17 residues. In DNA form, the CDR3 reads TGTGCCAGCAGTGAGAGTCTAGCTTCCCCCACCACAGATACGCAGTATTTT. As protein: CASSESLASPTTDTQYF.

The chain uses TRBV4-1 and TRBJ1-5, with D perhaps TRBD1 (5 bases). Trimming took off 2 bases at V and 2 bases at J, with 22 bases between the two ends. This CDR3 is built from 19 residues. Germline loops: CDR1 MGHRA, CDR2 YSYEKL. CDR3 bases: TGCGCCAGCAGCCAAAAGGGATCCCCAAGGACAAAGGGCAATCAGCCCCAGCATTTT. This translates into CASSQKGSPRTKGNQPQHF.

This clone was counted between two and nine times. V and J are TRBV28 and TRBJ2-5, with 10 bases that match TRBD1. The V and J ends lost 3 bases and 5 bases, in that order; junction bases with no gene match: 6. Germline CDR1 MDHEN, CDR2 SYDVKM. The CDR3 totals 15 residues. The CDR3 is CASSFDRGHAETQYF. In DNA, the CDR3 is TGTGCCAGCAGTTTTGACAGGGGGCACGCGGAGACCCAGTACTTC.

V and J are TRBV18 and TRBJ2-1; 8 bases line up with TRBD1. Germline CDR1 and CDR2: KGHSH and LQKENI. The CDR3 totals 14 residues. V trimming: 2 bases; J trimming: 6 bases; junction bases outside the gene matches: 3. The DNA of the CDR3 is TGTGCCAGCTCACCAGGACAGGGTAGCAATGAGCAGTTCTTC. Translated, it gives CASSPGQGSNEQFF.

This sequence joins TRBV4-3 and TRBJ2-2, with D uncertain. V lost 1 base and J 6 bases, leaving 18 bases between the germline ends. Germline V gene data show CDR1 as LGHNA and CDR2 as YSLEER. The CDR3 has 17 residues. The CDR3 is CASSQVVLGPRPGELFF. CDR3 coding DNA: TGCGCCAGCAGCCAAGTCGTCCTAGGCCCCCGGCCCGGGGAGCTGTTTTTT.

This chain links TRBV9 with TRBJ2-5, with 7 positions matching TRBD2. After removal of 1 base from V and 5 bases from J, the junction contained 5 bases not matched to a gene. The CDR3 covers 14 residues. The germline V gene has CDR1 SGDLS and CDR2 YYNGEE. The chain's CDR3 is CASSVMVGGETQYF. In DNA form, the CDR3 reads TGTGCCAGCAGCGTAATGGTGGGGGGGGAGACCCAGTACTTC.

The chain uses TRBV4-1 and TRBJ2-7; 12 bases fit TRBD1. Germline V CDR1 and CDR2: MGHRA, YSYEKL. V lost 0 bases and J lost 6; bases outside the gene matches: 15. The CDR3 has 19 residues. The CDR3 is CASSQEGGTGGQTRGEQYF. CDR3 nucleotide sequence: TGCGCCAGCAGCCAAGAAGGAGGGACAGGGGGCCAGACACGAGGCGAGCAGTACTTC.

The rearrangement uses TRBV5-8 and TRBJ2-3; maybe TRBD1 (5 bases). Trimming left V 7 bases short and J 2 bases short, with 17 bases between. Per germline, CDR1 SGHTS and CDR2 YDEGEE. This CDR3 has 15 amino acids. The CDR3 reads CASRDRCWDTDTQYF. The CDR3 DNA sequence: TGTGCCAGCCGCGACAGATGTTGGGACACAGATACGCAGTATTTT.

The rearrangement uses TRBV5-6 and TRBJ1-3; D may be TRBD1 (6 bases). Germline loops: CDR1 SGHDT, CDR2 YYEEEE. V lost 4 bases and J lost 0, with 20 bases in between. The CDR3 consists of 18 residues. The CDR3 region has the DNA TGTGCCAGCAGCCGTGACACAGGGACCGTTAGCTCTGGAAACACCATATATTTT. This translates into CASSRDTGTVSSGNTIYF.

This clone showed up just once. Mismatch with germline at one junction end may stem from a read error. The chain carries TRBV15 and TRBJ1-2, with 7 bases that match TRBD1. The CDR3 totals 18 residues. Germline V gene sequence: CDR1 LNHNV, CDR2 YYDKDF (reference sequence). CDR3 in DNA: TGTGCCACCAGCAGATTCCGGGACAGCGAAAATATGAACTATGGCTACCCCTTC. This gives the protein CATSRFRDSENMNYGYPF.

This chain joins TRBV27 and TRBJ1-1, with TRBD1 identical over 9 bases. The germline CDR1 and CDR2 sequences are MNHEY and SMNVEV (reference sequence). The CDR3 sequence is 14 residues long. V lost 5 bases, J lost 8 bases, and 9 bases stayed unmatched. CDR3 nucleotide sequence: TGTGCCAGCAGTCCATCCCTCGGACAGGGGGAAGCTTTCTTT. This gives the protein CASSPSLGQGEAFF.

The chain uses TRBV4-2 and TRBJ2-7; 9 nucleotides line up with TRBD1. Trimming cost V 1 base and J 4 bases; bases outside gene matches: 14. CDR3 length: 18 residues. CDR1 LGHNA and CDR2 YNFKEQ come from the germline V gene. The CDR3 reads CASSQAATKQGAPYEQYF. The CDR3 DNA is TGTGCCAGCAGCCAAGCCGCGACAAAACAGGGGGCCCCTTACGAGCAGTACTTC.